This note documents a single TCR beta chain sequence. No antigen is known for it. The data belong to a study of Ad26.COV2.S vaccination and SARS-CoV-2 variants. The overall study: In the study, Ad26.COV2.S was injected intramuscularly once, or twice 56 days apart. General study results and limits: Placebo and vaccine recipients had non-spike TCR breadth that was similar. Spike-specific TCR breadth in vaccine recipients exceeded that seen in placebo recipients.

The CDR3 consists of 14 residues. V shed 2 bases and J shed 5 bases, with 13 bases lying between them. In germline, CDR1 is MNHEY, CDR2 SMNVEV (reference sequence). The protocol was immunoSEQ multiplex PCR, while the TCRdb copy is restricted to in-frame clones and leaves out a portion. This sample yields about 680,000 clones, of which roughly 90% are seen a single time; 1.5% belongs to the top ten. The sample's treatment: roughly 18 received Ad26.COV2.S at low or high dose, single or two shots; five or six received placebo; per-sample allocation not given. Samples were taken on day 63 after the first vaccine or placebo injection.

Sequenced here: peripheral blood, sampled in a trial of Ad26.COV2.S vaccine versus placebo. This receptor was taken from a person between 18 and 65 years old who received the Ad26.COV2.S COVID-19 vaccine or a placebo. This sequence joins TRBV27 and TRBJ2-7; D may be TRBD1 (7 bases). CDR3 loop: CASSLQGEVHEQYF. In DNA, the CDR3 is TGTGCCAGCAGTTTACAGGGGGAGGTACACGAGCAGTACTTC.